This entry lists 2 T cell receptor beta chains sequenced from one sample in a study of Graves' ophthalmopathy and Graves' hyperthyroidism. Amplified material comprised TCR beta CDR3 regions derived from RNA transcripts. HTBI-primed first-round RT-PCR preceded second-round multiplex PCR. TCRdb re-derived calls from the multiplex PCR reads in MiXCR, one entry per CDR3 protein. The sample yields about 400,000 distinct CDR3 sequences, 15% to 20% seen once. The source material was peripheral blood. These receptors were collected from a woman between 18 and 29 years old with Graves' ophthalmopathy.

In this sample, this clonotype turned up many times. The J gene is TRBJ2-7, the V gene TRBV6-5, with 12 bases lining up with TRBD2. Germline V lookup: CDR1 MNHEY, CDR2 SVGAGI. This CDR3 contains 15 residues. The trim removed 6 bases at V and 4 bases at J, leaving 7 bases unmatched. The CDR3 sequence is CASRATSGSWYEQYF. Here the CDR3 DNA reads TGTGCCAGCAGGGCGACTAGCGGGAGTTGGTACGAGCAGTACTTC.

This clonotype was observed at least ten times. The chain carries TRBV6-2 or TRBV6-3 and TRBJ2-2; TRBD2 agrees at 9 bases. V lost 0 bases and J lost 4; bases outside the gene matches: 9. The CDR3 spans 18 residues. Germline loops: CDR1 MNHEY, CDR2 SVGEGT. The CDR3 protein is CASSYSTAGGPSTGELFF. CDR3 sequence (DNA): TGTGCCAGCAGTTACTCGACGGCGGGAGGGCCGAGCACCGGGGAGCTGTTTTTT.